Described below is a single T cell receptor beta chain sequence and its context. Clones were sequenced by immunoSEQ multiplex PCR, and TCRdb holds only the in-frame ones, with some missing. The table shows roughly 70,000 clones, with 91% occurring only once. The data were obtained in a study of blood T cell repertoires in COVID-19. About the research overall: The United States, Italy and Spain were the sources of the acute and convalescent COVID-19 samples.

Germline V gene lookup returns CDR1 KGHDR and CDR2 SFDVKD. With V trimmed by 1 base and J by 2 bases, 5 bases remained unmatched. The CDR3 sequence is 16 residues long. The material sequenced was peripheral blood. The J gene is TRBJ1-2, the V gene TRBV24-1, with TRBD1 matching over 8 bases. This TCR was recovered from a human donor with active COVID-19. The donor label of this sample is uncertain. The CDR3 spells CATSDLGQGANYGYTF. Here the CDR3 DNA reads TGTGCCACCAGTGATTTAGGGCAGGGGGCAAACTATGGCTACACCTTC.